This T cell receptor beta chain was sequenced for a study of blood T cell repertoires in COVID-19. About the research overall: Samples of COVID-19 (acute and convalescent) were obtained from the United States, Italy and Spain. Sample material is recorded as cDNA or gDNA derived from T cells, B-cell-depleted T cells, or PBMCs.

As processed by the authors: Reference gene primers were amplified, and this amplification served to estimate nucleated cell counts. Here immunoSEQ multiplex PCR was the method, and the copy in TCRdb shows in-frame clones only, minus some. V, J and clone size were drawn from that table, and D and trimming were deduced from the DNA. The sample has approximately 330,000 clones, 88% seen once. V lost 2 bases and J lost 6; bases outside the gene matches: 6. Germline V lookup: CDR1 MDHEN, CDR2 SYDVKM. This CDR3 has 15 residues. The sample consisted of peripheral blood. The clonotype originates from a woman aged 45-65 years with active or convalescent COVID-19. The V call is TRBV28, the J call TRBJ1-2; 10 positions agree with TRBD1. CDR3 coding DNA: TGTGCCAGCAGTTTAGGGGGGACAGGGGCTGATGGCTACACCTTC. Encoded protein: CASSLGGTGADGYTF.